This T cell receptor beta chain came from a study of vaccination effects on CD4 cells after COVID-19. The protocol was immunoSEQ multiplex PCR, while the TCRdb copy is restricted to in-frame clones and leaves out a portion. The repertoire holds 60,000 to 85,000 clones, with over 70% as singletons. About this clone itself: Its antigen is as yet unknown.

CDR1 is LNHDA and CDR2 is SQIVND in the germline V gene (reference sequence). The CDR3 contains 14 residues. Between the trimmed V and J ends, which lost 5 bases and 7 bases, there was a span of 12 bases. Sequencing in the ViraFEST assay came after antigen-specific CD4+ T cells had been expanded with viral peptide pools, which were used to stimulate PBMC. Following 10 days of culture, CD4+ T cells were isolated. Either the BNT162b2 or mRNA-1273 vaccine was given to participants in two doses. Nucleocapsid antibody tests were negative, and the vaccine recipients had no prior SARS-CoV-2 infection. This rearrangement joins TRBV19 to TRBJ1-6; possible D gene TRBD1, 6 bases. This TCR was sampled from a human donor who received a COVID-19 vaccine. The specimen comprised CD4+ T cells from PBMCs cultured with HCoV-229E spike peptides, sampled after COVID-19 vaccination. The CDR3 sequence is CASSVRTANSPLHF. The CDR3 bases are TGTGCCAGTAGTGTCAGGACAGCCAATTCACCCCTCCACTTT.